Listed below are T cell receptor beta chains from one sample, sequenced in a study of technical replicates of blood from a handful of donors. Sequencing was performed with immunoSEQ multiplex PCR; in TCRdb, only in-frame clones are kept and a portion is missing. The sample yields approximately 66,000 clones, more than 75% seen once. Sequencing was performed on PBMCs. These receptors originate from a human donor in good health. Some clones in this sample may be carry-over from other donors' samples. The CDR3 runs from the conserved cysteine through the conserved F or W. D genes are given only for firm matches. A row's size may be missing; if present it is once, few, many or a size class.

j_gene: TRBJ1-2
abundance: -
d_gene: TRBD1
v_gene: TRBV18
CDR3aa: CASSPGQGVDGYTF
CDR3nt: TGTGCCAGCTCACCTGGACAGGGAGTGGATGGCTACACCTTC

j_gene: TRBJ2-2
abundance: -
d_gene: TRBD2
v_gene: TRBV30
CDR3aa: CAWRVAGGTGELFF
CDR3nt: TGTGCCTGGAGGGTAGCGGGAGGAACCGGGGAGCTGTTTTTT

j_gene: TRBJ1-3
abundance: -
d_gene: TRBD1
v_gene: TRBV6-5
CDR3aa: CASSPGQGTRNTIYF
CDR3nt: TGTGCCAGCAGCCCGGGACAGGGGACGAGAAACACCATATATTTT

j_gene: TRBJ2-7
abundance: -
d_gene: -
v_gene: TRBV2
CDR3aa: CASSTLVGEQYF
CDR3nt: TGTGCCAGCAGCACTCTAGTCGGCGAGCAGTACTTC

j_gene: TRBJ1-2
abundance: once
d_gene: TRBD1
v_gene: TRBV7-2
CDR3aa: CASSLEPRDRGVFYGYTF
CDR3nt: TGTGCCAGCAGCTTAGAACCCCGGGACAGGGGGGTGTTCTATGGCTACACCTTC

j_gene: TRBJ2-1
abundance: once
d_gene: TRBD2
v_gene: TRBV7-9
CDR3aa: CASSSRGQGGGREQFF
CDR3nt: TGTGCCAGCAGCTCCAGAGGGCAGGGCGGGGGTCGTGAGCAGTTCTTC

j_gene: TRBJ1-6
abundance: -
d_gene: TRBD1
v_gene: TRBV5-4
CDR3aa: CASSSGTAYSPLHF
CDR3nt: TGTGCCAGCAGCTCCGGGACAGCCTATTCACCCCTCCACTTT

j_gene: TRBJ2-2
abundance: -
d_gene: -
v_gene: TRBV4-1
CDR3aa: CASSQDFAGELFF
CDR3nt: TGCGCCAGCAGCCAAGATTTCGCCGGGGAGCTGTTTTTT

j_gene: TRBJ2-5
abundance: -
d_gene: -
v_gene: TRBV5-1
CDR3aa: CASSLAVSGETQYF
CDR3nt: TGCGCCAGCAGCTTGGCTGTTTCCGGAGAGACCCAGTACTTC

j_gene: TRBJ2-7
abundance: -
d_gene: -
v_gene: TRBV7-2
CDR3aa: CASSPSDSSYEQYF
CDR3nt: TGTGCCAGCAGCCCATCTGACAGTTCCTACGAGCAGTACTTC

j_gene: TRBJ2-3
abundance: -
d_gene: -
v_gene: TRBV5-4
CDR3aa: CASSLGQDTDTQYF
CDR3nt: TGTGCCAGCAGCCTCGGACAAGACACAGATACGCAGTATTTT

j_gene: TRBJ1-1
abundance: -
d_gene: TRBD1
v_gene: TRBV15
CDR3aa: CATSRDKDAGGKAFF
CDR3nt: TGTGCCACCAGCAGAGATAAGGATGCAGGGGGCAAAGCTTTCTTT

j_gene: TRBJ1-2
abundance: -
d_gene: -
v_gene: TRBV5-6
CDR3aa: CASSLDREGYTF
CDR3nt: TGTGCCAGCAGCTTGGATCGGGAAGGCTACACCTTC

j_gene: TRBJ2-1
abundance: once
d_gene: TRBD2
v_gene: TRBV30
CDR3aa: CAWSSLREGNEQFF
CDR3nt: TGTGCCTGGAGTTCTTTGCGGGAGGGCAATGAGCAGTTCTTC

j_gene: TRBJ1-2
abundance: -
d_gene: -
v_gene: TRBV7-9
CDR3aa: CASLAPLAGIDGYTF
CDR3nt: TGTGCCAGCCTCGCACCCCTGGCAGGGATTGATGGCTACACCTTC

j_gene: TRBJ1-2
abundance: -
d_gene: -
v_gene: TRBV19
CDR3aa: CASSTRRGRGEGYTF
CDR3nt: TGTGCCAGTAGTACCCGAAGGGGCAGGGGCGAGGGCTACACCTTC

j_gene: TRBJ1-5
abundance: -
d_gene: -
v_gene: TRBV30
CDR3aa: CAWSVGQGGNQPQHF
CDR3nt: TGTGCCTGGAGTGTTGGACAAGGAGGCAATCAGCCCCAGCATTTT

j_gene: TRBJ1-2
abundance: -
d_gene: -
v_gene: TRBV7-9
CDR3aa: CASSLAAATYYGYTF
CDR3nt: TGTGCCAGCAGCTTAGCGGCAGCGACCTACTATGGCTACACCTTC

j_gene: TRBJ2-1
abundance: -
d_gene: TRBD2
v_gene: TRBV7-2
CDR3aa: CASSLESSGRAFYNEQFF
CDR3nt: TGTGCCAGCAGCTTAGAATCTAGCGGGAGGGCCTTCTACAATGAGCAGTTCTTC

j_gene: TRBJ2-4
abundance: -
d_gene: -
v_gene: TRBV7-9
CDR3aa: CASSYARSTENIQYF
CDR3nt: TGTGCCAGCAGCTATGCGCGGAGTACTGAAAACATTCAGTACTTC

j_gene: TRBJ2-7
abundance: -
d_gene: -
v_gene: TRBV18
CDR3aa: CASSPGAGDEQYF
CDR3nt: TGTGCCAGCTCACCAGGGGCAGGGGACGAGCAGTACTTC

j_gene: TRBJ2-7
abundance: -
d_gene: -
v_gene: TRBV6-5
CDR3aa: CASSYFDSGTTYEQYF
CDR3nt: TGTGCCAGCAGTTACTTTGACAGTGGGACAACATACGAGCAGTACTTC

j_gene: TRBJ2-2
abundance: -
d_gene: TRBD2
v_gene: TRBV18
CDR3aa: CASSPGLAGGHTGELFF
CDR3nt: TGTGCCAGCTCTCCGGGTCTAGCGGGAGGACACACCGGGGAGCTGTTTTTT

j_gene: TRBJ2-7
abundance: few
d_gene: TRBD2
v_gene: TRBV5-6
CDR3aa: CASSFLTGGGAFYEQYF
CDR3nt: TGTGCCAGCAGCTTCCTAACGGGCGGGGGGGCCTTTTACGAGCAGTACTTC

j_gene: TRBJ2-1
abundance: -
d_gene: TRBD2
v_gene: TRBV15
CDR3aa: CATSRDGRERINEQFF
CDR3nt: TGTGCCACCAGCAGAGATGGGCGGGAGAGGATCAATGAGCAGTTCTTC

j_gene: TRBJ2-7
abundance: -
d_gene: -
v_gene: TRBV6-1
CDR3aa: CATMGGLVYEQYF
CDR3nt: TGTGCCACCATGGGCGGGCTAGTCTACGAGCAGTACTTC

j_gene: TRBJ2-7
abundance: -
d_gene: TRBD2
v_gene: TRBV5-4
CDR3aa: CASSGRMGTSGSSSEQYF
CDR3nt: TGTGCCAGCAGCGGGCGAATGGGGACTAGCGGGAGCTCGAGCGAGCAGTACTTC

j_gene: TRBJ2-7
abundance: -
d_gene: TRBD2
v_gene: TRBV7-3
CDR3aa: CASSLILAGRGLYEQYF
CDR3nt: TGTGCCAGCAGCTTAATACTAGCGGGAAGGGGGCTCTACGAGCAGTACTTC

j_gene: TRBJ2-1
abundance: -
d_gene: TRBD2
v_gene: TRBV10-3
CDR3aa: CAISESTAGVRYNEQFF
CDR3nt: TGTGCCATCAGTGAGTCGACGGCGGGGGTAAGATACAATGAGCAGTTCTTC

j_gene: TRBJ1-2
abundance: -
d_gene: TRBD1
v_gene: TRBV9
CDR3aa: CASSVAPTGGYGYTF
CDR3nt: TGTGCCAGCAGCGTAGCCCCGACAGGGGGCTATGGCTACACCTTC

j_gene: TRBJ2-1
abundance: -
d_gene: TRBD2
v_gene: TRBV7-3
CDR3aa: CASSLWTSGGRNEQFF
CDR3nt: TGTGCCAGCAGCCTCTGGACTAGCGGGGGTCGTAATGAGCAGTTCTTC

j_gene: TRBJ2-5
abundance: once
d_gene: -
v_gene: TRBV29-1
CDR3aa: CSVEERVGGETQYF
CDR3nt: TGCAGCGTTGAAGAGAGGGTCGGGGGAGAGACCCAGTACTTC

j_gene: TRBJ1-6
abundance: -
d_gene: TRBD1
v_gene: TRBV10-3
CDR3aa: CAISDGTGKNSPLHF
CDR3nt: TGTGCCATCAGTGACGGGACAGGGAAAAATTCACCCCTCCACTTT

j_gene: TRBJ2-1
abundance: -
d_gene: -
v_gene: TRBV18
CDR3aa: CASSPPAGTHSYNEQFF
CDR3nt: TGTGCCAGCTCACCACCGGCCGGGACACATTCCTACAATGAGCAGTTCTTC

j_gene: TRBJ1-2
abundance: -
d_gene: TRBD1
v_gene: TRBV6-5
CDR3aa: CASRTGVNYGYTF
CDR3nt: TGTGCCAGCAGAACAGGGGTTAACTATGGCTACACCTTC

j_gene: TRBJ2-3
abundance: -
d_gene: -
v_gene: TRBV18
CDR3aa: CASFRDFGTDTQYF
CDR3nt: TGTGCCAGCTTTAGGGACTTCGGGACAGATACGCAGTATTTT

j_gene: TRBJ2-7
abundance: -
d_gene: -
v_gene: TRBV27
CDR3aa: CASTLSGQPGYEQYF
CDR3nt: TGTGCCAGCACCCTGTCTGGACAGCCTGGCTACGAGCAGTACTTC

j_gene: TRBJ1-5
abundance: -
d_gene: -
v_gene: TRBV2
CDR3aa: CASSGVTGREPQHF
CDR3nt: TGTGCCAGCAGTGGGGTGACAGGCCGGGAGCCCCAGCATTTT

j_gene: TRBJ1-2
abundance: -
d_gene: TRBD1
v_gene: TRBV19
CDR3aa: CASSTPNRGEDGYTF
CDR3nt: TGTGCCAGTAGTACCCCGAACAGGGGAGAGGATGGCTACACCTTC

j_gene: TRBJ1-5
abundance: -
d_gene: TRBD1
v_gene: TRBV27
CDR3aa: CASRTGGESNQPQHF
CDR3nt: TGTGCCAGCAGAACAGGGGGAGAGAGCAATCAGCCCCAGCATTTT

j_gene: TRBJ2-2
abundance: -
d_gene: -
v_gene: TRBV6-6
CDR3aa: CASSYGTSNTGELFF
CDR3nt: TGTGCCAGCAGTTATGGGACATCAAACACCGGGGAGCTGTTTTTT

j_gene: TRBJ2-7
abundance: -
d_gene: TRBD2
v_gene: TRBV27
CDR3aa: CASRTSGSYEQYF
CDR3nt: TGTGCCAGCAGGACTAGCGGCTCCTACGAGCAGTACTTC

j_gene: TRBJ2-2
abundance: -
d_gene: -
v_gene: TRBV13
CDR3aa: CASSFEGVTGELFF
CDR3nt: TGTGCCAGCAGCTTCGAAGGGGTCACCGGGGAGCTGTTTTTT

j_gene: TRBJ1-5
abundance: -
d_gene: -
v_gene: TRBV10-3
CDR3aa: CAISHGGEGNQPQHF
CDR3nt: TGTGCCATCAGCCATGGGGGCGAGGGCAATCAGCCCCAGCATTTT

j_gene: TRBJ2-3
abundance: -
d_gene: TRBD2
v_gene: TRBV5-4
CDR3aa: CASSLARNPGGAQYF
CDR3nt: TGTGCCAGCAGCTTGGCAAGGAATCCGGGAGGGGCGCAGTATTTT

j_gene: TRBJ2-3
abundance: -
d_gene: TRBD2
v_gene: TRBV13
CDR3aa: CASSQGPGGITDTQYF
CDR3nt: TGTGCCAGCAGCCAAGGCCCGGGGGGGATCACAGATACGCAGTATTTT

j_gene: TRBJ1-2
abundance: few
d_gene: -
v_gene: TRBV6-6
CDR3aa: CASSYTTGLGYGYTF
CDR3nt: TGTGCCAGCAGTTACACCACAGGGTTAGGCTATGGCTACACCTTC

j_gene: TRBJ2-1
abundance: -
d_gene: TRBD2
v_gene: TRBV7-3
CDR3aa: CASSSGTSDINEQFF
CDR3nt: TGTGCCAGCAGCTCCGGGACTAGCGACATCAATGAGCAGTTCTTC

j_gene: TRBJ1-2
abundance: once
d_gene: -
v_gene: TRBV7-9
CDR3aa: CASSEDGSYGYTF
CDR3nt: TGTGCCAGCAGCGAAGACGGGTCCTATGGCTACACCTTC

j_gene: TRBJ1-1
abundance: -
d_gene: TRBD1
v_gene: TRBV5-1
CDR3aa: CASSGTGVNTEAFF
CDR3nt: TGCGCCAGCAGCGGAACAGGGGTGAACACTGAAGCTTTCTTT

j_gene: TRBJ2-5
abundance: -
d_gene: -
v_gene: TRBV10-3
CDR3aa: CAISDRGQETQYF
CDR3nt: TGTGCCATCAGTGACAGGGGTCAAGAGACCCAGTACTTC

j_gene: TRBJ2-1
abundance: -
d_gene: TRBD2
v_gene: TRBV5-1
CDR3aa: CASTRAGGFNEQFF
CDR3nt: TGCGCCAGCACTCGAGCGGGAGGGTTCAATGAGCAGTTCTTC

j_gene: TRBJ2-7
abundance: -
d_gene: TRBD2
v_gene: TRBV29-1
CDR3aa: CSVTLLANEQYF
CDR3nt: TGCAGCGTGACCCTACTAGCGAACGAGCAGTACTTC